This T cell receptor beta chain was captured by sequencing in a study of radiotherapy plus CTLA-4 blockade in lung cancer. Overall study context: Roughly a sixth of enrolled patients responded objectively, and more than 30% had disease control.

Repertoires were generated with immunoSEQ multiplex PCR, while TCRdb's copy carries only in-frame clones and drops some. The data contain roughly 32,000 clones, approximately 66% of them singletons. Study-wide points: In blood, TCR clones derived from the tumor expanded after radiotherapy plus ipilimumab. Early clonal dynamics of blood T cells, together with interferon-beta, were reported as the best response predictor.

Germline-derived CDR1 and CDR2 are MGHDK and SYGVNS. This CDR3 contains 15 residues. V gave up 5 bases and J gave up 7 bases; unmatched junction bases: 12. Comment on this clone: Its antigen remains unidentified.

This chain connects TRBV25-1 to TRBJ2-7, with 9 bases identical to TRBD2. This specimen was peripheral blood, taken from a patient treated with radiotherapy plus ipilimumab. The clonotype comes from a human donor with non-small cell lung cancer who had stable disease on radiotherapy plus ipilimumab. The CDR3 reads CASSPRAGGPGEQYF. CDR3 bases: TGTGCCAGCAGTCCCCGGGCGGGAGGGCCGGGGGAGCAGTACTTC.